The next 17 T cell receptor beta chains were all read from a single sample in a study of blood T cell repertoires in COVID-19. This table comes from immunoSEQ multiplex PCR, and its TCRdb copy is limited to in-frame clones, with some not included. The sample yields more than 25,000 clones, around nine tenths seen once. Sample: peripheral blood. The receptors stem from a human donor in a cohort sampled during active COVID-19.

In regard to this clone: One junction end does not reproduce the germline sequence, and a read error may be involved. The chain joins TRBV5-1 to TRBJ1-1, with D perhaps matching TRBD1 (5 bases). Germline values: CDR1 SGHRS, CDR2 YFSETQ. This CDR3 has 14 residues. The CDR3, as DNA: TGCGCCAGCCGCTTGAGCGGGACGGACACTGAAGCTTTCTTT. This sequence encodes CASRLSGTDTEAFF.

This clone was seen a single time. The chain has TRBV12-3 or TRBV12-4 and TRBJ2-5, with 8 positions matching TRBD1. The trim removed 4 bases at V and 5 bases at J, leaving 3 bases unmatched. This CDR3 has 13 residues. As DNA, the CDR3 is TGTGCCAGCAGTTGGGACAGGATGGAGACCCAGTACTTC. Its translation is CASSWDRMETQYF.

The chain is built from TRBV27 and TRBJ2-3; D not certain. CDR1 and CDR2 (germline): MNHEY, SMNVEV (reference sequence). The CDR3 covers 13 residues. Trimming stripped 0 bases from V and 4 bases from J, with 5 bases between. The CDR3 here is CASSLSRADTQYF. The CDR3 DNA reads as TGTGCCAGCAGTTTATCCCGCGCAGATACGCAGTATTTT.

CDR3 nucleotide sequence: TGTGCCAGCAGCTTATCCGAGACAGGGTTTGTTCAGCCCCAGCATTTT. Encoded protein: CASSLSETGFVQPQHF. This chain uses TRBV7-8 with TRBJ1-5, with 7 bases matching TRBD1. CDR1 SGHVS and CDR2 FQNEAQ come from the germline V gene. The CDR3 runs to 16 residues. With 2 bases clipped from V and 6 bases from J, the junction kept 10 bases outside the gene matches.

The chain's CDR3 is CASGAFKGRGSHTEAFF. The CDR3 DNA reads as TGTGCTAGTGGTGCGTTCAAGGGGCGGGGGTCTCACACTGAAGCTTTCTTT. The V and J genes are TRBV12-5 and TRBJ1-1, with a weak D call TRBD1 (5 bases). The CDR3 is made up of 17 amino acids. The germline gives CDR1 LGHNT, CDR2 FRNRAP. Trimming pared 5 bases from V and 3 bases from J, leaving 22 bases between.

The chain's CDR3 is CASSLESASGGTDTQYF. The CDR3 region has the DNA TGTGCCAGCAGCTTAGAGTCGGCTAGCGGGGGCACAGATACGCAGTATTTT. V is TRBV7-8 and J is TRBJ2-3; 9 positions match TRBD2. CDR1 SGHVS and CDR2 FQNEAQ come from the germline V gene. With V trimmed by 1 base and J by 1 base, 6 bases remained unmatched. The CDR3 has 17 amino acids.

The V and J genes are TRBV6-5 and TRBJ2-7; D ambiguous. Deletions cut 0 bases from V and 2 bases from J, with 8 bases between. Germline CDR1 MNHEY, CDR2 SVGAGI. The CDR3 has 14 residues. CDR3: CASSYSYTTYEQYF. Here the CDR3 DNA reads TGTGCCAGCAGTTACTCATACACGACCTACGAGCAGTACTTC.

This clone occurred once. The rearrangement links TRBV5-1 to TRBJ1-4; 7 nucleotides line up with TRBD1. The CDR3 has 17 amino acids. J gave up 0 bases and V 2 bases, and 7 bases lay outside the gene matches. The germline V gene encodes CDR1 SGHRS and CDR2 YFSETQ. CDR3 in amino acids: CASSLNAGGATNEKLFF. In DNA, the CDR3 is TGCGCCAGCAGCTTAAATGCAGGGGGAGCAACTAATGAAAAACTGTTTTTT.

The chain is built from TRBV5-1 and TRBJ1-1, with D perhaps TRBD1 (5 bases). In germline, CDR1 is SGHRS, CDR2 YFSETQ. The V gene lost 4 bases and the J gene lost 6 bases, with 19 bases spanning the gap. The CDR3 covers 15 residues. CDR3 sequence (DNA): TGCGCCAGCAGCCCCGGCGGGGAAGGGGAAGCTGAAGCTTTCTTT. Encoded protein: CASSPGGEGEAEAFF.

The chain employs TRBV4-1 and TRBJ2-1; D gene unclear. Germline V gene lookup returns CDR1 MGHRA and CDR2 YSYEKL. This CDR3 comprises 13 residues. Trimming shortened V by 2 bases and J by 7 bases, and 9 bases separated the two germline ends. In DNA, the CDR3 is TGCGCCAGCAGCCAACCTAGTGGGAATGAGCAGTTCTTC. Translating gives CASSQPSGNEQFF.

The genes are TRBV11-2 and TRBJ2-5; D gene ambiguous. CDR1 is SGHAT, CDR2 FQNNGV, per germline. The germline V and J ends were trimmed by 5 bases and 3 bases, with 10 bases remaining between them. There are 13 residues in the CDR3. CDR3 protein: CASSTPRKETQYF. CDR3 DNA sequence: TGTGCCAGCAGCACCCCGAGGAAAGAGACCCAGTACTTC.

The chain links TRBV19 to TRBJ2-7; 7 positions match TRBD2. The V gene's germline CDR1 is LNHDA and CDR2 SQIVND (reference sequence). With V trimmed by 6 bases and J by 2 bases, 7 bases remained unmatched. The CDR3 runs to 14 residues. The DNA for the CDR3 is TGTGCCAGTAGGGCTTCTAGCGGCGCCTACGAGCAGTACTTC. Amino acid sequence: CASRASSGAYEQYF.

J is TRBJ1-4 and V is TRBV19; a weak D match, TRBD1 (6 bases). From germline, CDR1 is LNHDA and CDR2 SQIVND (reference sequence). CDR3 size: 16 residues. Trimming left V 3 bases short and J 3 bases short, with 14 bases between. DNA for the CDR3: TGTGCCAGTAGTATTGTACCACAGGGCGCTAATGAAAAACTGTTTTTT. Amino acid sequence: CASSIVPQGANEKLFF.

This chain connects TRBV7-3 to TRBJ2-1; TRBD1 matches 9 bases. The germline V gene has CDR1 SGHTA and CDR2 FQGTGA. V was pared by 2 bases and J by 6 bases, with 8 bases of the junction left unmatched. This CDR3 contains 16 residues. CDR3 sequence (DNA): TGTGCCAGCAGCTTACAACCGGGACAGGGTACCAATGAGCAGTTCTTC. Protein product: CASSLQPGQGTNEQFF.

This sequence joins TRBV11-2 and TRBJ2-1; 8 bases fit TRBD2. The CDR3 extends over 14 amino acids. V gave up 6 bases and J gave up 6 bases; unmatched junction bases: 7. The germline CDR1 and CDR2 sequences are SGHAT and FQNNGV. The chain's CDR3 is CASSIGGRINEQFF. The CDR3 DNA follows: TGTGCCAGCAGTATCGGCGGGAGGATCAATGAGCAGTTCTTC.

This chain joins TRBV9 and TRBJ1-1; D is unresolved. Germline V CDR1 and CDR2: SGDLS, YYNGEE. The CDR3 has 13 residues. V was cut by 0 bases and J by 10 bases, with 13 bases left in between. CDR3 sequence (DNA): TGTGCCAGCAGCGTAGGGGAGGGCCGGGGAGCTTTCTTT. Amino acids: CASSVGEGRGAFF.

The chain links TRBV19 to TRBJ1-3, with TRBD1 matching 9 bases. The CDR3 is 14 residues long. CDR1 LNHDA and CDR2 SQIVND come from the germline V gene (reference sequence). J gave up 4 bases and V 4 bases, and 2 bases lay outside the gene matches. The CDR3: CASSRTGVGNTIYF. CDR3 DNA sequence: TGTGCCAGTAGTAGGACAGGGGTGGGAAACACCATATATTTT.